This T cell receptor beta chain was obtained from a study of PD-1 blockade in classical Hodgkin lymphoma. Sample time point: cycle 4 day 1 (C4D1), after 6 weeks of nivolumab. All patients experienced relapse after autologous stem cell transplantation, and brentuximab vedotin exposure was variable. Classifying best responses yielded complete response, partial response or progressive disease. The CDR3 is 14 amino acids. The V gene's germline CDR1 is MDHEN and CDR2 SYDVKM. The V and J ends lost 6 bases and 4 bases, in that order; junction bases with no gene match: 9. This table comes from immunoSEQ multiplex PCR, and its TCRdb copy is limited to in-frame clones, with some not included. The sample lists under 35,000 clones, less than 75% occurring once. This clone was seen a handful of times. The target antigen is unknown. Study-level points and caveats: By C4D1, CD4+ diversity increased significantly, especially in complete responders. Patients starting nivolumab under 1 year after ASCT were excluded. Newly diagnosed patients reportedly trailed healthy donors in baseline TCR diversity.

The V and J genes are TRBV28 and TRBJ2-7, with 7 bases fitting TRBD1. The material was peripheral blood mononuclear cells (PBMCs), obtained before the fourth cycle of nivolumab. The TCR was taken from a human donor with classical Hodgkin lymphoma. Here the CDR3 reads CASRGGRGWYEQYF. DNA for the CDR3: TGTGCCAGCAGAGGGGGCAGGGGTTGGTACGAGCAGTACTTC.